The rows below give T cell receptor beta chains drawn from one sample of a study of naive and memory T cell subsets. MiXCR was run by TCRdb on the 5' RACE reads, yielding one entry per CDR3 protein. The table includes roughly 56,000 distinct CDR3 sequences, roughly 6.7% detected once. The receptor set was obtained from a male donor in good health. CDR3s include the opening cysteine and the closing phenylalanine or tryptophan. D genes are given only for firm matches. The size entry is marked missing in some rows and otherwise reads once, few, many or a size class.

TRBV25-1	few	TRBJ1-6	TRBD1	CASGDSRSSYNSPLHF	TGTGCCAGTGGGGACAGCCGGAGCTCCTATAATTCACCCCTCCACTTT
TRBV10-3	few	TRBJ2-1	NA	CAISLGGYNEQFF	TGTGCCATCTCTTTGGGGGGATACAATGAGCAGTTCTTC
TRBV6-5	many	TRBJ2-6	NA	CASSSRTPSYSGANVLTF	TGTGCCAGCAGTTCCCGGACACCATCGTACTCTGGGGCCAACGTCCTGACTTTC
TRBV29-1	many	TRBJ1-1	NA	CRVQEGYEAFF	TGCAGGGTGCAGGAGGGGTATGAAGCTTTCTTT
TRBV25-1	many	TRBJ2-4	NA	CARRYREPKNIQYF	TGTGCCAGAAGGTACAGGGAACCCAAAAACATTCAGTACTTC
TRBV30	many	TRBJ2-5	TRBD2	CAWSVGLAGAGETQYF	TGTGCCTGGAGTGTAGGACTAGCGGGAGCTGGGGAGACCCAGTACTTC
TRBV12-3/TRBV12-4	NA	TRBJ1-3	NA	CASSSSQAYSGNTIYF	TGTGCCAGCAGTTCTTCACAGGCATACTCTGGAAACACCATATATTTT
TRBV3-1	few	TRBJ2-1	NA	CASSRGAAHEQFF	TGTGCCAGCAGCCGGGGGGCAGCCCATGAGCAGTTCTTC
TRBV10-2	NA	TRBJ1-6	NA	CASTHFRQMYNSPLHF	TGCGCCAGCACTCACTTTCGGCAGATGTATAATTCACCCCTCCACTTT
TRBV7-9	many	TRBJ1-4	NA	CASSLETAEKLFF	TGTGCCAGCAGCTTAGAGACGGCGGAGAAACTGTTTTTT
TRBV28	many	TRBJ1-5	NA	CASRYAGNQPQHF	TGTGCCAGCCGTTATGCGGGGAATCAGCCCCAGCATTTT
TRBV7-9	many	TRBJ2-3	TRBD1	CASRKGTGSLSTDTQYF	TGTGCCAGCAGGAAGGGGACAGGCTCCCTAAGCACAGATACGCAGTATTTT
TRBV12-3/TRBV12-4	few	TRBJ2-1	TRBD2	CASSLGLAGLDDEQFF	TGTGCCAGCAGTTTAGGACTAGCGGGACTCGATGATGAGCAGTTCTTC
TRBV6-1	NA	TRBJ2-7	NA	CASSGWGPYEQYF	TGTGCCAGCAGTGGGTGGGGACCCTACGAGCAGTACTTC
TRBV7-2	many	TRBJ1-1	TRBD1	CASSLKGRGETEAFF	TGTGCCAGCAGCTTAAAGGGCAGGGGGGAAACTGAAGCTTTCTTT
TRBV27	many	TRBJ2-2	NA	CASSFAGELFF	TGTGCCAGCAGTTTCGCCGGGGAGCTGTTTTTT
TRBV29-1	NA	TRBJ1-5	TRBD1	CSVWDRAVNQPQHF	TGCAGCGTCTGGGACAGGGCGGTCAATCAGCCCCAGCATTTT
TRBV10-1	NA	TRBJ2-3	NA	CASTDGITTQYF	TGCGCCAGTACAGATGGGATTACTACGCAGTATTTT
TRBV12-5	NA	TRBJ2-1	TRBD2	CASGVFSGSMDNEQFF	TGTGCTAGCGGGGTCTTTAGCGGGAGCATGGACAATGAGCAGTTCTTC
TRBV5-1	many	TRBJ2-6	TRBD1	CASSPGQGPSSGANVLTF	TGCGCCAGCAGCCCGGGACAGGGACCTAGCTCTGGGGCCAACGTCCTGACTTTC
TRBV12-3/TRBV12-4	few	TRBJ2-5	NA	CASSLGQKQPQYF	TGTGCCAGCAGCCTAGGACAGAAGCAGCCCCAGTACTTC
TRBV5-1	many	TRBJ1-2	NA	CASSPKALTIYGYTF	TGCGCCAGCAGCCCCAAGGCCCTTACGATCTATGGCTACACCTTC
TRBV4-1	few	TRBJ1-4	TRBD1	CASSRAGQESTNEKLFF	TGCGCCAGCAGCCGAGCGGGACAGGAATCAACTAATGAAAAACTGTTTTTT
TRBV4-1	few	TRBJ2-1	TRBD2	CASSQDPSGLADNEQFF	TGCGCCAGCAGCCAAGATCCTTCCGGACTAGCGGACAATGAGCAGTTCTTC
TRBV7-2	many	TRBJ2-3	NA	CASSFLGGYTDTQYF	TGTGCCAGCAGCTTCCTCGGCGGGTACACAGATACGCAGTATTTT
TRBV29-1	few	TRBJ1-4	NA	CSATSNEKLFF	TGCAGCGCCACCTCAAATGAAAAACTGTTTTTT
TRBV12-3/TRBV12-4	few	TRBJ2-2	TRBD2	CASNAGGEAGELFF	TGTGCCAGCAACGCCGGGGGGGAAGCCGGGGAGCTGTTTTTT
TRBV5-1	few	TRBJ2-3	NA	CASRDGAAQVTDTQYF	TGCGCCAGCAGGGACGGAGCGGCTCAAGTCACAGATACGCAGTATTTT
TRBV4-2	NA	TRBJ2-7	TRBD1	CASSQTDRVYEQYF	TGTGCCAGCAGCCAAACGGACAGGGTCTACGAGCAGTACTTC
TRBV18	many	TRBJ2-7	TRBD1	CASAPTGTDSNYEQYF	TGTGCCAGCGCACCGACCGGGACAGATAGTAACTACGAGCAGTACTTC
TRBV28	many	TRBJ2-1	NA	CASSLFNEQFF	TGTGCCAGCAGTTTGTTCAATGAGCAGTTCTTC
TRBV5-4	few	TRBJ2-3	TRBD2	CASSLGLAPDTQYF	TGTGCCAGCAGCTTAGGACTAGCGCCAGATACGCAGTATTTT
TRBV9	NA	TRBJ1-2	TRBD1	CASTSQGALNYGYTF	TGTGCCAGCACCTCACAGGGGGCGCTGAACTATGGCTACACCTTC
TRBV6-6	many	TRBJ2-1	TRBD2	CASCFAGGPGEQFF	TGTGCCAGCTGCTTCGCGGGGGGGCCTGGTGAGCAGTTCTTC
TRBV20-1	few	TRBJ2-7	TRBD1	CSARKPGQGSYEQYF	TGCAGTGCTAGAAAGCCGGGACAGGGTTCCTACGAGCAGTACTTC
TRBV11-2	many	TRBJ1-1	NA	CASRALGGRFPEAFF	TGTGCCAGCAGGGCACTTGGGGGGCGATTCCCTGAAGCTTTCTTT
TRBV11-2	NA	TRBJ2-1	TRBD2	CASSSSLAGGPEQFF	TGTGCCAGCAGTTCCTCTTTAGCGGGAGGGCCCGAGCAGTTCTTC
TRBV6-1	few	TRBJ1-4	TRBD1	CASRGQENEKLFF	TGTGCCAGCAGAGGACAGGAGAATGAAAAACTGTTTTTT
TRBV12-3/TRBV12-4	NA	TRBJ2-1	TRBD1	CASSPGPGTANEQFF	TGTGCCAGCAGTCCCGGCCCCGGGACAGCCAATGAGCAGTTCTTC
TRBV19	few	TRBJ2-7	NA	CASSIEGAYEQYF	TGTGCCAGTAGTATTGAGGGGGCCTACGAGCAGTACTTC
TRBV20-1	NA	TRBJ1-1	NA	CSAKGGENTEAFF	TGCAGTGCTAAGGGCGGAGAGAACACTGAAGCTTTCTTT
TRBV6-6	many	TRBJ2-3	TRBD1	CASSVQGATDTQYF	TGTGCCAGCAGTGTACAGGGGGCCACAGATACGCAGTATTTT
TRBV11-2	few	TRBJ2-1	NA	CASSSGRGYEQFF	TGTGCCAGCAGCTCCGGCCGGGGGTATGAGCAGTTCTTC
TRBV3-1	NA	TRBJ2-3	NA	CASSQDLGLPDTQYF	TGTGCCAGCAGCCAAGATCTTGGCCTCCCAGATACGCAGTATTTT
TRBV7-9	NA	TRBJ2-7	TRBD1	CASSFGQAYEQYF	TGTGCCAGCAGCTTCGGACAGGCCTACGAGCAGTACTTC
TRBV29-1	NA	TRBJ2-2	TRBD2	CSFSGGSTGELFF	TGCAGTTTTAGCGGGGGGAGCACCGGGGAGCTGTTTTTT
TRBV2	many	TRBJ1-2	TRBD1	CASSDRDRGGYTF	TGTGCCAGCAGTGACCGGGACAGGGGTGGCTACACCTTC
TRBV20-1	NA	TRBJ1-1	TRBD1	CSAQYQGAAFF	TGCAGTGCTCAATACCAGGGGGCAGCTTTCTTT
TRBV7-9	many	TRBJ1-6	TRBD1	CASSRTTGGQALHF	TGTGCCAGCAGCCGAACCACAGGGGGCCAGGCCCTCCACTTT
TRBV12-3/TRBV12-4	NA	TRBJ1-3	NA	CASSFLEGNTIYF	TGTGCCAGCAGTTTTCTCGAAGGAAACACCATATATTTT